This is a list of T cell receptor beta chains from one sample in a study of response to subunit inactivated influenza vaccine. TCRdb reanalysed the RT-PCR reads using MiXCR and keeps one entry per CDR3 protein. The sample has hundreds of thousands of distinct CDR3 sequences, 14% seen once. Specimen: PBMCs from blood, collected about 14 days before vaccination. The receptors stem from a man in his fifties who received an inactivated influenza vaccine. Each CDR3 is given with its conserved first and last residue. D genes are given only for firm matches. Size is stated for part of the rows, as once, few or many counts, or as a class when the clone is expanded.

J gene	clone size	CDR3 length	V gene	D gene	CDR3 protein	CDR3 DNA
TRBJ1-1	-	15	TRBV3-1	-	CASSQAPGPNTEAFF	TGTGCCAGCAGCCAAGCGCCGGGACCGAACACTGAAGCTTTCTTT
TRBJ1-5	-	16	TRBV6-1	-	CASSEGVWTVNQPQHF	TGTGCCAGCAGTGAAGGGGTTTGGACCGTTAATCAGCCCCAGCATTTT
TRBJ2-3	-	16	TRBV7-2	-	CASSLNIRRRADTQYF	TGTGCCAGCAGCTTAAATATACGACGACGGGCAGATACGCAGTATTTT
TRBJ1-3	few	14	TRBV7-2	-	CASSPNTGGNTIYF	TGTGCCAGCAGCCCGAACACAGGCGGAAACACCATATATTTT
TRBJ2-3	few	15	TRBV5-1	TRBD1	CASSSREDRGDTQYF	TGCGCCAGCAGCTCGCGTGAGGACAGGGGAGATACGCAGTATTTT
TRBJ2-6	-	16	TRBV20-1	-	CSARPPEDSGANVLTF	TGCAGTGCTAGACCCCCGGAGGACTCTGGGGCCAACGTCCTGACTTTC
TRBJ2-7	few	17	TRBV27	-	CASSSSLLGGPTYEQYF	TGTGCCAGCAGCAGCAGTCTCCTTGGGGGACCCACCTACGAGCAGTACTTC
TRBJ2-3	few	15	TRBV5-1	-	CASSWGLPSTDTQYF	TGCGCCAGCAGCTGGGGACTTCCTAGCACAGATACGCAGTATTTT
TRBJ2-5	many	15	TRBV5-5	TRBD2	CASSAGTSREETQYF	TGTGCCAGCAGCGCCGGGACTAGCAGGGAAGAGACCCAGTACTTC
TRBJ1-5	many	14	TRBV10-3	-	CAISDGTGNQPQHF	TGTGCCATCAGTGATGGAACAGGGAATCAGCCCCAGCATTTT
TRBJ2-2	few	18	TRBV5-1	TRBD2	CASSLGPAGAIDTGELFF	TGCGCCAGCAGCTTGGGTCCAGCGGGGGCGATTGACACCGGGGAGCTGTTTTTT
TRBJ2-7	few	15	TRBV5-1	TRBD1	CASSLSGTEPYEQYF	TGCGCCAGCAGCTTATCCGGGACAGAGCCCTACGAGCAGTACTTC
TRBJ2-1	many	15	TRBV20-1	TRBD2	CSARTSGSYYNEQFF	TGCAGTGCTAGAACTAGCGGCAGTTACTACAATGAGCAGTTCTTC
TRBJ2-7	few	14	TRBV27	-	CASSLMGTPGLQYF	TGTGCCAGCAGTTTGATGGGGACCCCAGGGTTGCAGTACTTC
TRBJ2-7	many	14	TRBV7-2	-	CASSLSGFTYEQYF	TGTGCCAGCAGCTTATCGGGGTTTACGTACGAGCAGTACTTC
TRBJ2-5	-	17	TRBV4-2	TRBD2	CASSQDRGAGVVETQYF	TGTGCCAGCAGCCAAGACCGAGGGGCGGGAGTGGTGGAGACCCAGTACTTC
TRBJ2-2	few	13	TRBV25-1	-	CASTRWGTGELFF	TGTGCCAGCACTAGGTGGGGGACCGGGGAGCTGTTTTTT
TRBJ2-1	-	16	TRBV7-9	TRBD2	CASGLPGGEGRNEQFF	TGTGCCAGCGGCCTACCCGGGGGGGAGGGCCGCAATGAGCAGTTCTTC
TRBJ1-6	-	15	TRBV5-1	-	CASSLERANNTPLHF	TGCGCCAGCAGCTTGGAGCGCGCGAATAATACACCCCTCCACTTT
TRBJ1-2	few	13	TRBV15	-	CATTAHAGDGYTF	TGTGCCACCACCGCACATGCGGGGGATGGCTACACCTTC
TRBJ2-5	many	12	TRBV29-1	TRBD1	CSVDRGQETQYF	TGCAGCGTTGACAGGGGGCAAGAGACCCAGTACTTC
TRBJ2-5	-	15	TRBV4-3	-	CASSQDRRGWETQYF	TGCGCCAGCAGCCAAGATCGGAGGGGCTGGGAGACCCAGTACTTC
TRBJ1-5	many	13	TRBV19	TRBD1	CASRATGQQPQHF	TGTGCCAGTAGGGCGACAGGGCAGCAGCCCCAGCATTTT
TRBJ1-2	few	12	TRBV2	-	CASKAGVDGYTF	TGTGCCAGCAAGGCAGGGGTGGATGGCTACACCTTC
TRBJ2-1	-	17	TRBV6-1	TRBD2	CASSPPPASGNSYEQFF	TGTGCCAGCAGCCCCCCGCCCGCTAGCGGGAATAGCTATGAGCAGTTCTTC
TRBJ2-1	few	14	TRBV28	TRBD2	CASSSGLAGVRQFF	TGTGCCAGCAGTTCGGGACTAGCGGGAGTTAGGCAGTTCTTC
TRBJ2-5	few	15	TRBV5-1	-	CASSFSGDPQETQYF	TGCGCCAGCAGCTTCTCAGGGGATCCCCAAGAGACCCAGTACTTC